Following are 7 T cell receptor beta chains from one sample sequenced in a study of cytomegalovirus exposure and HLA in healthy donors. Use of 60 Vbeta and 13 Jbeta primers characterized the PCR. Method: immunoSEQ multiplex PCR; TCRdb's copy keeps in-frame clones and lacks some. The sample holds about 190,000 clones; around 67% are singletons and the top ten take 3.1%. Sequencing used PBMCs. The origin of the receptors is a woman in her thirties in good health and CMV-seropositive.

This rearrangement joins TRBV6-5 to TRBJ1-1, with D unclear. Trimming removed 0 bases from V and 5 bases from J, with 10 bases in between. This CDR3 has 14 residues. The V gene's germline CDR1 is MNHEY and CDR2 SVGAGI. DNA for the CDR3: TGTGCCAGCAGTTACTCGTTAGAGGGAACTGAAGCTTTCTTT. Protein product: CASSYSLEGTEAFF.

This clone was seen a handful of times. The chain combines TRBV7-9 with TRBJ2-2; D perhaps matches TRBD2 (5 bases). CDR3 size: 16 residues. CDR1 is SEHNR, CDR2 FQNEAQ, per germline (reference sequence). The germline V and J ends were trimmed by 3 bases and 4 bases, with 15 bases remaining between them. CDR3 region: CASSFHWTGTTGELFF. CDR3 coding DNA: TGTGCCAGCAGCTTCCATTGGACGGGAACCACCGGGGAGCTGTTTTTT.

The chain recombines TRBV4-1 with TRBJ1-1; TRBD1 agrees at 12 bases. The trim removed 3 bases at V and 7 bases at J, leaving 12 bases unmatched. Looked up from germline, CDR1 is MGHRA and CDR2 is YSYEKL. The length of the CDR3 is 17 residues. As DNA, the CDR3 is TGCGCCAGCAGCCAGGTTCTGGGACAGGGGGCCCGGGATGAAGCTTTCTTT. Its translation is CASSQVLGQGARDEAFF.

This CDR3 reads CAIMSSGGPYEQYF. The CDR3, as DNA: TGTGCCATCATGTCCTCAGGGGGCCCCTACGAGCAGTACTTC. V and J are TRBV10-3 and TRBJ2-7, with 8 positions matching TRBD1. CDR3 length: 14 amino acids. CDR1 and CDR2 (germline): ENHRY, SYGVKD. The V segment lost 7 bases and the J segment 2 bases; nucleotides outside the gene matches: 7.

V is TRBV28 and J is TRBJ2-1, with 13 nucleotides matching TRBD2. The V and J ends lost 3 bases and 0 bases, in that order; junction bases with no gene match: 20. This CDR3 region has 23 residues. Germline V gives CDR1 MDHEN, CDR2 SYDVKM. The CDR3 loop is CASSFHSSWTTSGRSSSYNEQFF. Here the CDR3 DNA reads TGTGCCAGCAGTTTTCACTCCTCCTGGACGACTAGCGGGAGGTCGAGCTCCTACAATGAGCAGTTCTTC. Supplemented by reference TRBV28 and TRBJ2-1, the full variable domain reads DVKVTQSSRYLVKRTGEKVFLECVQDMDHENMFWYRQDPGLGLRLIYFSYDVKMKEKGDIPEGYSVSREKKERFSLILESASTNQTSMYLCASSFHSSWTTSGRSSSYNEQFFGPGTRLTVL.

The V call is TRBV7-9, the J call TRBJ2-3; 10 nucleotides agree with TRBD2. V lost 5 bases, J lost 5 bases, and 7 bases stayed unmatched. CDR3 size: 15 residues. Germline CDR1 SEHNR, CDR2 FQNEAQ (reference sequence). CDR3 in DNA: TGTGCCAGCAGCCGTACTAGCGGGAAGGGAGATACGCAGTATTTT. This translates into CASSRTSGKGDTQYF.

This clone has a single count. Sequence at one end of the junction differs from germline and may be a read error. The chain carries TRBV7-9 and TRBJ2-7; D is uncertain. Germline CDR1 and CDR2: SEHNR and FQNEAQ (reference sequence). There are 14 residues in the CDR3. For the CDR3, the DNA is TGTTCCAGCAGCCCGAAGACTCCGACCTACGAGCAGTACTTC. Protein product: CSSSPKTPTYEQYF.